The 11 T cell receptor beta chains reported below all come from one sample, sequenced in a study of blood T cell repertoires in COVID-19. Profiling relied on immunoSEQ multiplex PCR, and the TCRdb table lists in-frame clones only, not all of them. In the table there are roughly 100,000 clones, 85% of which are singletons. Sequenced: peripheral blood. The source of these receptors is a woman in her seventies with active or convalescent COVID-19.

The CDR3 region is CATSDSTSGGYEQYF. The CDR3 region has the DNA TGTGCCACCAGTGATTCGACTAGCGGGGGTTACGAGCAGTACTTC. This chain links TRBV24-1 with TRBJ2-7, with 12 positions matching TRBD2. Trimming took 2 bases from V and 4 from J; bases not matched to a gene: 2. The germline gives CDR1 KGHDR, CDR2 SFDVKD. CDR3 size: 15 residues.

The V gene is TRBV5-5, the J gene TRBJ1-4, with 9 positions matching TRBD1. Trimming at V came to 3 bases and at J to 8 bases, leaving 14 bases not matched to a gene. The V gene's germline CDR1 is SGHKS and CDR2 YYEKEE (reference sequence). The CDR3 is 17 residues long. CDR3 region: CASSSGTGSPFREKLFF. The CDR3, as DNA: TGTGCCAGCAGCTCCGGGACAGGGTCCCCCTTTCGGGAAAAACTGTTTTTT.

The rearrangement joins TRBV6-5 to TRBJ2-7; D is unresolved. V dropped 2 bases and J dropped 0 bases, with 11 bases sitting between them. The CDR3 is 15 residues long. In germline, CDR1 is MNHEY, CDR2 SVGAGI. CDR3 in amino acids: CASSYGRSSSYEQYF. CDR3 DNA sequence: TGTGCCAGCAGTTACGGCAGATCAAGCTCCTACGAGCAGTACTTC.

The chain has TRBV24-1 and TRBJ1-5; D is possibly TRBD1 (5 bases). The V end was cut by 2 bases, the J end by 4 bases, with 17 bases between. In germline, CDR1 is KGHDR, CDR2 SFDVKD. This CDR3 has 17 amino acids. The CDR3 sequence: CATSDSGPAGSNQPQHF. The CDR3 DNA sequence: TGTGCCACCAGTGATTCAGGGCCGGCGGGAAGTAATCAGCCCCAGCATTTT.

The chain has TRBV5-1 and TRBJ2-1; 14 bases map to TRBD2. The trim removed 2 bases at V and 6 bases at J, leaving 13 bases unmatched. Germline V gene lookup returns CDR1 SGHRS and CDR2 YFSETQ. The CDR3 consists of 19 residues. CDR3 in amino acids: CASSFSVQTSGRVANEQFF. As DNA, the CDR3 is TGCGCCAGCAGCTTCTCCGTCCAGACTAGCGGGAGGGTGGCCAATGAGCAGTTCTTC. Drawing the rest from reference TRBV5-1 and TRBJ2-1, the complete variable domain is KAGVTQTPRYLIKTRGQQVTLSCSPISGHRSVSWYQQTPGQGLQFLFEYFSETQRNKGNFPGRFSGRQFSNSRSEMNVSTLELGDSALYLCASSFSVQTSGRVANEQFFGPGTRLTVL.

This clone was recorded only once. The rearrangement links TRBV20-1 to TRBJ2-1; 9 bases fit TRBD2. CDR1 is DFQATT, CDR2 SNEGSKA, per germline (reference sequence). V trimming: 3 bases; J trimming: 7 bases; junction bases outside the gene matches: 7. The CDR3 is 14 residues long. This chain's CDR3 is CSASASGIRNEQFF. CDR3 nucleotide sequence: TGCAGTGCTAGTGCTAGCGGGATAAGGAATGAGCAGTTCTTC.

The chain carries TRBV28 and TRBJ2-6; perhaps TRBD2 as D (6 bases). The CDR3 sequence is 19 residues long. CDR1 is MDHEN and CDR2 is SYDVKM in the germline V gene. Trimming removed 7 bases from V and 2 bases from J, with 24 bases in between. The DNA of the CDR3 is TGTGCCAGCAAATCTCCGGTGGAGGGACGAGGGACTGGGGCCAACGTCCTGACTTTC. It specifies CASKSPVEGRGTGANVLTF.

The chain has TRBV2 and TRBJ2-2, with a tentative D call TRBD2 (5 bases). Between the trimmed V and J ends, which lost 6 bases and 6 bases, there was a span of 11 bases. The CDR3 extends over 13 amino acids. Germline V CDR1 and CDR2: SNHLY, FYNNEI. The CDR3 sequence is CASSLLDSGELFF. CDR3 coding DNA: TGTGCCAGCAGCCTTCTGGACTCCGGGGAGCTGTTTTTT.

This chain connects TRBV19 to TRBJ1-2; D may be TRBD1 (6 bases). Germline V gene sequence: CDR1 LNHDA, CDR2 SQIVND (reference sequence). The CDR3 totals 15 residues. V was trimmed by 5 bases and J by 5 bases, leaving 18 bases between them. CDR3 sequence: CASSADRGGEYGYTF. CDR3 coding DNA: TGTGCCAGTAGTGCCGACAGAGGGGGGGAGTATGGCTACACCTTC.

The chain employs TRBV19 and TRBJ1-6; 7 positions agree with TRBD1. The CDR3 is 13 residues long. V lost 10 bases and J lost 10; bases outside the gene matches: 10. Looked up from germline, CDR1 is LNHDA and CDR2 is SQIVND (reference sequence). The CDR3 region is CATGTDYSSPLHF. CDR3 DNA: TGTGCCACCGGGACAGACTATTCCTCACCCCTCCACTTT.

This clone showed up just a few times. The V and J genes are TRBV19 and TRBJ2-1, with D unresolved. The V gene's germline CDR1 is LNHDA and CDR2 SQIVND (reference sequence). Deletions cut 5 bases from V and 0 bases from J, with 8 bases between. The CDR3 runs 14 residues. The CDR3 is CASSAPNSYNEQFF. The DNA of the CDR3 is TGTGCCAGTAGTGCCCCTAACTCCTACAATGAGCAGTTCTTC.